Below, 11 T cell receptor beta chains from the same sample are listed, as sequenced in a study of tumor-infiltrating lymphocytes in primary liver carcinoma. Total RNA (approximately 0.5 ug) served as template for TCR beta cDNA synthesis primed by a constant-region primer. Nested multiplex PCR, run for three rounds with slightly modified ARM-PCR, yielded TCR beta libraries. Each of the first two PCR rounds ran approximately 9 cycles with TRBV1-TRBV30 forward and C-beta reverse primers. TCRdb redid the calling of the multiplex PCR reads with MiXCR, one entry per CDR3 protein. The table lists approximately 340,000 distinct CDR3 sequences, less than 65% of them singletons, with about 6.1% in the top ten. Germline DNA was also extracted, and blood RNA was taken from unsorted whole blood. Sequenced input: peripheral blood. These receptors were taken from a man aged 40-50 years with primary liver carcinoma and hepatitis B virus infection.

In its sample, this clonotype was seen a few times. The chain recombines TRBV5-5 with TRBJ2-7; 8 bases agree with TRBD2. Germline assignment: CDR1 SGHKS and CDR2 YYEKEE (reference sequence). After removal of 4 bases from V and 5 bases from J, the junction contained 5 bases not matched to a gene. This CDR3 region has 13 residues. The CDR3, as DNA: TGTGCCAGCAGCCGGGAGGGCCTCGACGAGCAGTACTTC. Its translation: CASSREGLDEQYF.

This chain uses TRBV28 with TRBJ2-7, with D unresolved. The CDR3 covers 14 residues. Trimming removed 2 bases at V and 6 bases at J, with 14 bases between. Germline V gives CDR1 MDHEN, CDR2 SYDVKM. The CDR3 reads CASSLEAAACEQYF. DNA for the CDR3: TGTGCCAGCAGTTTAGAGGCCGCAGCCTGCGAGCAGTACTTC.

A remark on this clonotype: Germline is not matched at one junction end, which may reflect a read error. The chain employs TRBV5-5 and TRBJ2-1, with a possible D match to TRBD1 (6 bases). Looked up from germline, CDR1 is SGHKS and CDR2 is YYEKEE (reference sequence). This CDR3 comprises 15 residues. The CDR3 here is CASSPQGIPSNGQFF. The CDR3 DNA reads TGTGCCAGCAGCCCCCAGGGGATCCCTTCCAATGGGCAGTTCTTC.

As regards this clonotype: A junction end diverges from the germline sequence, so it may reflect a read error. This chain joins TRBV11-1 and TRBJ1-1; D perhaps matches TRBD1 (6 bases). The CDR3 extends over 14 amino acids. Germline V gene sequence: CDR1 SGHAT, CDR2 FQDESV (reference sequence). The CDR3 here is CACSKGQQGTEAFF. The CDR3 DNA sequence: TGTGCCTGCAGCAAAGGACAGCAGGGGACTGAAGCTTTCTTT. The full variable domain, in which reference TRBV11-1 and TRBJ1-1 provide the parts outside the CDR3, is EAEVAQSPRYKITEKSQAVAFWCDPISGHATLYWYRQILGQGPELLVQFQDESVVDDSQLPKDRFSAERLKGVDSTLKIQPAELGDSAMYLCACSKGQQGTEAFFGQGTRLTVV.

The sample holds many counts of this clonotype. This chain uses TRBV4-1 with TRBJ2-3; possible D gene TRBD1, 5 bases. Germline assignment: CDR1 MGHRA and CDR2 YSYEKL. The germline V and J ends were trimmed by 2 bases and 1 base, with 10 bases remaining between them. The CDR3 consists of 15 residues. CDR3 nucleotide sequence: TGCGCCAGCAGCCAACAGGGTTGGGGCACAGATACGCAGTATTTT. This encodes CASSQQGWGTDTQYF.

Regarding this clonotype: Here the CDR3 omits its conserved ending phenylalanine or tryptophan, so a read error is the likely source. The chain couples TRBV11-2 to TRBJ1-1, with TRBD1 matching over 8 bases. The CDR3 consists of 14 residues. CDR1 and CDR2 from the germline V gene are SGHAT and FQNNGV. DNA for the CDR3: TGTGCAAGCAGCTTAGCAGGGGGCATCAGTGAAGCTTTCTAT. Amino acid sequence: CASSLAGGISEAFY.

V usage is TRBV4-3 and J usage is TRBJ2-2; 7 bases map to TRBD2. This CDR3 contains 19 residues. Germline CDR1 is LGHNA and CDR2 is YSLEER. V gave up 1 base and J gave up 1 base; unmatched junction bases: 12. In nucleotides, the CDR3 is TGCGCCAGCAGCCAAGGCAGTGCTAGCGGTTCCTTGAACACCGGGGAGCTGTTTTTT. Translated, it gives CASSQGSASGSLNTGELFF.

The rearrangement links TRBV6-2 or TRBV6-3 to TRBJ2-5; D is unresolved. Germline-derived CDR1 and CDR2 are MNHEY and SVGEGT. V was pared by 4 bases and J by 2 bases, with 17 bases between. This CDR3 spans 16 amino acids. CDR3 residues: CASSLRPNSSQETQYF. CDR3 DNA sequence: TGTGCCAGCAGTTTAAGACCGAACTCCAGTCAAGAGACCCAGTACTTC.

The CDR3 here is CASSPGSSTDGELFF. The CDR3, as DNA: TGTGCCAGCTCACCGGGGAGTAGCACTGACGGGGAGCTGTTTTTT. The V call is TRBV12-3 or TRBV12-4, the J call TRBJ2-2, with a possible D match to TRBD2 (5 bases). CDR3 length equals 15 residues. V was pared by 8 bases and J by 7 bases, with 20 bases between.

The DNA of the CDR3 is TGTGCCAGCAGCTTCGAGGGGGCGGAGTACGAGCAGTACTTC. Its translation is CASSFEGAEYEQYF. The genes are TRBV11-1 and TRBJ2-7; 7 bases fit TRBD1. CDR1 is SGHAT, CDR2 FQDESV, per germline (reference sequence). The CDR3 runs to 14 residues. The V gene end was trimmed by 3 bases and the J gene end by 4 bases; junction bases not matched to a gene: 6.

In regard to this clonotype: This may arise from a read error, as a much more abundant clone is one base away. This rearrangement joins TRBV5-6 to TRBJ2-5; the D gene is possibly TRBD1 (6 bases). Trimming removed 3 bases at V and 4 bases at J, with 19 bases between. Germline V gene lookup returns CDR1 SGHDT and CDR2 YYEEEE. The CDR3 runs to 16 residues. CDR3 loop: CASSSRGAGTRETQYF. As DNA, the CDR3 is TGTGCCAGCAGCTCACGAGGCGCCGGGACACGAGAGACCCAGTACTTC.